The 8 T cell receptor beta chains in this list originate from one sample, sequenced in a study of CD8+CD57+ T cells in acquired aplastic anemia. TCR beta VDJ combinations and CDR3 sequences were profiled from genomic DNA. TCRdb called the reads again in MiXCR, with one record for every CDR3 protein. The table includes just over 450,000 distinct CDR3 sequences, about a third detected once. The authors sequenced patients whose flow cytometry had shown CD8+CD57+ cell expansion. Specimen: sorted CD4+, CD8+, or CD8+CD57+ T cells (not recorded which) from PBMCs. The origin of the receptors is a human donor with aplastic anemia.

This clonotype turned up a few times. This CDR3 is missing its conserved last phenylalanine or tryptophan, likely due to a read error. This chain connects TRBV20-1 to TRBJ2-3; D call uncertain. Germline CDR1 DFQATT, CDR2 SNEGSKA (reference sequence). The CDR3 loop spans 14 amino acids. Between the trimmed V and J ends, which lost 1 base and 0 bases, there was a span of 8 bases. The CDR3 DNA reads as TGCAGTGCTAGAGCCCTTCGTAGCACAGATACGCAGTATCTT. This sequence encodes CSARALRSTDTQYL.

This clonotype was counted between two and nine times. The CDR3 region is CASSVAGMNTEAFF. The CDR3 DNA reads TGTGCCAGCAGCGTAGCAGGAATGAACACTGAAGCTTTCTTT. The J gene is TRBJ1-1, the V gene TRBV9; D not certain. Looked up from germline, CDR1 is SGDLS and CDR2 is YYNGEE. Trimming removed 0 bases at V and 0 bases at J, with 6 bases between. The CDR3 is made up of 14 amino acids.

Notes on this clonotype: Possible read error: a much larger clone is one base away. The J gene is TRBJ2-7, the V gene TRBV7-3, with 11 bases lining up with TRBD1. Germline V lookup: CDR1 SGHTA, CDR2 FQGTGA. This CDR3 has 16 residues. Written as DNA, the CDR3 is TGTGCCAGCAGCCGCCCCGGGGACAGGGGGGCATACGAGCAGTGCTTC. Amino acids: CASSRPGDRGAYEQCF.

This clonotype was detected a few times. The chain joins TRBV20-1 to TRBJ1-4; D might be TRBD1 (6 bases). V lost 5 bases and J lost 6, with 13 bases in between. CDR3 length: 13 amino acids. Germline assignment: CDR1 DFQATT and CDR2 SNEGSKA (reference sequence). CDR3 residues: CSAGRPGDEKLFF. DNA of the CDR3: TGCAGTGCTGGGAGGCCAGGGGATGAAAAACTGTTTTTT.

This chain's CDR3 is CASSYGTGGYEQYF. DNA of the CDR3: TGTGCCAGCAGTTACGGGACAGGGGGCTACGAGCAGTACTTC. V is TRBV12-3 or TRBV12-4 and J is TRBJ2-7; 11 bases are a match to TRBD1. Trimming at V came to 4 bases and at J to 3 bases, leaving 2 bases not matched to a gene. The CDR3 runs 14 residues.

The gene calls are TRBV19 and TRBJ2-7; D perhaps matches TRBD1 (5 bases). There are 14 residues in the CDR3. V was pared by 5 bases and J by 2 bases, with 13 bases between. Per germline, CDR1 LNHDA and CDR2 SQIVND (reference sequence). The CDR3 DNA follows: TGTGCCAGTAGTGGGCCACAGGAGCCCTACGAGCAGTACTTC. This encodes CASSGPQEPYEQYF.

The CDR3 region has the DNA TGTGCCAGCAGCACGGGACGGGAAAAACTGTTTTTT. It translates to CASSTGREKLFF. V is TRBV7-6 and J is TRBJ1-4; D is perhaps TRBD1 (5 bases). V was cut by 5 bases and J by 8 bases, with 9 bases left in between. Germline CDR1 and CDR2: SGHVS and FNYEAQ. The CDR3 is 12 residues long. Looking up the rest from reference TRBV7-6 and TRBJ1-4 gives the full variable domain: GAGVSQSPRYKVTKRGQDVALRCDPISGHVSLYWYRQALGQGPEFLTYFNYEAQQDKSGLPNDRFSAERPEGSISTLTIQRTEQRDSAMYRCASSTGREKLFFGSGTQLSVL.

This clonotype was counted at least ten times. The chain is built from TRBV7-8 and TRBJ1-6; TRBD1 agrees at 9 bases. The junction had 4 bases not matched to a gene; V was cut back by 5 bases and J by 5 bases. Germline V CDR1 and CDR2: SGHVS, FQNEAQ. The CDR3 runs 15 residues. CDR3 coding DNA: TGTGCCAGCAGCGTACAGGGGGCTGATAATTCACCCCTCCACTTT. The encoded protein is CASSVQGADNSPLHF.